A selection of T cell receptor beta chains follows, all from one sample in a study of blood T cell repertoires in COVID-19. Profiling relied on immunoSEQ multiplex PCR, and the TCRdb table lists in-frame clones only, not all of them. The table includes 250,000 to 300,000 clones, about 90% detected once. Sequences were obtained from PBMCs or T cells enriched from blood (not recorded which). The receptors stem from a human donor in a cohort exposed to, infected with or recovered from COVID-19 (not recorded which). The donor label of this sample is uncertain. Both conserved end residues are part of each CDR3. Fields, in order: V gene, D gene, J gene, clone size, CDR3 length, CDR3 protein, CDR3 DNA. The D gene is left open where the match is weak. Clone size is not always given. Where it is, it says once, few, many or a class for expanded clones.

TRBV9,-,TRBJ1-4,once,16,CASSVADSTTNEKLFF,TGTGCCAGCAGCGTAGCTGACAGCACAACTAATGAAAAACTGTTTTTT
TRBV2,-,TRBJ1-5,-,17,CASSEPDKSYSNQPQHF,TGTGCCAGCAGTGAACCCGACAAATCCTATAGCAATCAGCCCCAGCATTTT
TRBV2,TRBD1,TRBJ2-4,-,15,CASRQGAGAKNIQYF,TGTGCCAGCAGGCAGGGGGCAGGAGCCAAAAACATTCAGTACTTC
TRBV7-8,TRBD2,TRBJ2-7,once,15,CASSLVASGSYEQYF,TGTGCCAGCAGCTTAGTCGCTAGCGGCTCCTACGAGCAGTACTTC
TRBV6-5,TRBD1,TRBJ1-2,-,15,CASSIGTDTYYGYTF,TGTGCCAGCAGTATTGGGACAGATACGTACTATGGCTACACCTTC
TRBV5-1,TRBD1,TRBJ2-7,-,14,CASSHTGTGDEQYF,TGCGCCAGCTCTCACACCGGGACAGGGGACGAGCAGTACTTC
TRBV7-8,TRBD2,TRBJ2-5,-,16,CASSLGASGLKETQYF,TGTGCCAGCAGCTTAGGGGCTAGCGGGCTCAAAGAGACCCAGTACTTC
TRBV9,-,TRBJ2-1,-,11,CASSAHNEQFF,TGTGCCAGCAGCGCCCATAATGAGCAGTTCTTC
TRBV6-5,-,TRBJ2-7,-,13,CASSSYQVDEQYF,TGTGCCAGCAGTTCCTACCAGGTGGACGAGCAGTACTTC
TRBV11-3,TRBD1,TRBJ2-3,-,15,CASSYHRGCRDTQYF,TGTGCCAGCAGCTACCACAGGGGTTGTCGAGATACGCAGTATTTT
TRBV5-1,-,TRBJ2-3,-,15,CASSLGGVSTDTQYF,TGCGCCAGCAGCTTGGGCGGGGTCAGCACAGATACGCAGTATTTT
TRBV19,-,TRBJ1-2,-,15,CASSPSGLDNYGYTF,TGTGCCAGTAGTCCCTCGGGACTCGACAACTATGGCTACACCTTC
TRBV7-9,TRBD1,TRBJ2-2,once,16,CASFRDRGPKAGELFF,TGTGCCAGCTTCCGGGACAGGGGGCCTAAGGCCGGGGAGCTGTTTTTT
TRBV5-6,TRBD2,TRBJ2-3,-,18,CASSLRFSGGMGTDTQYF,TGTGCCAGCAGCTTGCGGTTTAGCGGGGGGATGGGCACAGATACGCAGTATTTT
TRBV2,-,TRBJ2-2,once,14,CASMYWGDTGELFF,TGTGCCAGCATGTATTGGGGGGACACCGGGGAGCTGTTTTTT
TRBV7-9,-,TRBJ2-2,-,14,CASSLETATGELFF,TGTGCCAGCAGCTTAGAAACAGCCACCGGGGAGCTGTTTTTT
TRBV3-1/TRBV3-2,-,TRBJ1-3,-,16,CASSQGGRISGNTIYF,TGTGCCAGCAGCCAAGGAGGCCGGATTTCTGGAAACACCATATATTTT
TRBV6-5,TRBD1,TRBJ1-1,-,14,CAGTGGLVNTEAFF,TGTGCCGGGACAGGGGGCTTGGTGAACACTGAAGCTTTCTTT
TRBV4-3,-,TRBJ1-2,-,13,CASSQSVQAGYTF,TGCGCCAGCAGCCAATCGGTACAGGCTGGCTACACCTTC
TRBV24-1,-,TRBJ2-1,-,13,CATGRQGTNEQFF,TGTGCCACCGGGCGGCAGGGAACGAATGAGCAGTTCTTC
TRBV4-2,-,TRBJ2-7,-,15,CASSPARTAAYEQYF,TGTGCCAGCAGCCCAGCTAGGACAGCCGCCTACGAGCAGTACTTC
TRBV6-1,-,TRBJ1-5,-,15,CASSEVGGGNQPQHF,TGTGCCAGCAGTGAAGTCGGGGGAGGCAATCAGCCCCAGCATTTT
TRBV5-1,-,TRBJ1-1,-,14,CASSGARIDTEAFF,TGCGCCAGCAGCGGGGCGCGGATTGACACTGAAGCTTTCTTT
TRBV25-1,-,TRBJ1-2,-,14,CASSERGAGLGYTF,TGTGCCAGCAGTGAAAGGGGCGCCGGGCTAGGCTACACCTTC
TRBV12-3/TRBV12-4,-,TRBJ1-2,-,11,CASGQTYGYTF,TGTGCCAGCGGACAGACCTATGGCTACACCTTC
TRBV5-1,-,TRBJ2-7,-,13,CASSLDMSYEQYF,TGCGCCAGCAGCCTGGACATGTCCTACGAGCAGTACTTC
TRBV7-6,TRBD1,TRBJ2-7,-,13,CASSLGQGLEQYF,TGTGCCAGCAGCTTAGGACAGGGGCTGGAGCAGTACTTC
TRBV30,TRBD2,TRBJ2-2,-,16,CAGNSPGLAETGELFF,TGTGCCGGGAATTCACCGGGACTAGCGGAAACCGGGGAGCTGTTTTTT
TRBV6-2/TRBV6-3,-,TRBJ2-7,-,15,CASIDSGTLSYEQYF,TGTGCCAGCATTGACTCGGGGACACTTTCCTACGAGCAGTACTTC
TRBV24-1,-,TRBJ1-5,few,14,CATQTTRGNQPQHF,TGTGCCACCCAAACCACCAGGGGCAATCAGCCCCAGCATTTT
TRBV18,-,TRBJ1-5,-,17,CASSPLGPGDSNQPQHF,TGTGCCAGCTCACCTCTAGGGCCAGGGGATAGCAATCAGCCCCAGCATTTT
TRBV29-1,-,TRBJ2-7,-,10,CSVRSYEQYF,TGCAGCGTGAGGTCCTACGAGCAGTACTTC
TRBV7-3,-,TRBJ2-2,-,14,CASSLSAGTGELFF,TGTGCCAGCAGCTTAAGCGCAGGGACCGGGGAGCTGTTTTTT